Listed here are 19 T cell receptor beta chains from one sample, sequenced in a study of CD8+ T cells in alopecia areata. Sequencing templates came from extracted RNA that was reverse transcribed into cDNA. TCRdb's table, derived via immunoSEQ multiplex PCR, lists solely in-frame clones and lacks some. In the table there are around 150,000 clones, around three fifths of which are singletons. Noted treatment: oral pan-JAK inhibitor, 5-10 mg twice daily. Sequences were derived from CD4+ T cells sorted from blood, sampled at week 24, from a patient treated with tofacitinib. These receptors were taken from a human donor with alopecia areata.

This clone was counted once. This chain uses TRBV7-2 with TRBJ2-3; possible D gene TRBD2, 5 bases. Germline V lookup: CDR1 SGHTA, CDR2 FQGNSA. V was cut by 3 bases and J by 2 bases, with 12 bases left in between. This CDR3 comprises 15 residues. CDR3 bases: TGTGCCAGCAGCTTGGACTTTGGGCCCACAGATACGCAGTATTTT. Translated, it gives CASSLDFGPTDTQYF.

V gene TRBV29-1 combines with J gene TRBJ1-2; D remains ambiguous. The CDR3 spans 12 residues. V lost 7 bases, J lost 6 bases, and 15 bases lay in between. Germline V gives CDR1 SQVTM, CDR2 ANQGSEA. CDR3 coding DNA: TGCAGCGCCCCAACGTATGTGAATGGCTACACCTTC. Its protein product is CSAPTYVNGYTF. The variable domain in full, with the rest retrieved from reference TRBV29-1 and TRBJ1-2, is SAVISQKPSRDICQRGTSLTIQCQVDSQVTMMFWYRQQPGQSLTLIATANQGSEATYESGFVIDKFPISRPNLTFSTLTVSNMSPEDSSIYLCSAPTYVNGYTFGSGTRLTVV.

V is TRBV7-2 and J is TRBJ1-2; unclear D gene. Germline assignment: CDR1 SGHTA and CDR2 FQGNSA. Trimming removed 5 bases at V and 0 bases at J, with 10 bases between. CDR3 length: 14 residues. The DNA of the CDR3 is TGTGCCAGCAGCCCAGGTCTGGCTAACTATGGCTACACCTTC. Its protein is CASSPGLANYGYTF.

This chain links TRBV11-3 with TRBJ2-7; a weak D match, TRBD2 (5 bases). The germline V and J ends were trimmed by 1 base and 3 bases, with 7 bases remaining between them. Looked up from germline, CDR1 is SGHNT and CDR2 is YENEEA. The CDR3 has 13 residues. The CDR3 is CASSLGGDYEQYF. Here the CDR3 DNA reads TGTGCCAGCAGCTTAGGGGGAGACTACGAGCAGTACTTC.

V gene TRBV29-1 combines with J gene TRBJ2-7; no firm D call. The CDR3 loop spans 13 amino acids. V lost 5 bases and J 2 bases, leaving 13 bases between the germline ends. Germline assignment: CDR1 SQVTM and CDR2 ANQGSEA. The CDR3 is CSVRPPGPYEQYF. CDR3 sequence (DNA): TGCAGCGTTCGGCCCCCTGGGCCCTACGAGCAGTACTTC.

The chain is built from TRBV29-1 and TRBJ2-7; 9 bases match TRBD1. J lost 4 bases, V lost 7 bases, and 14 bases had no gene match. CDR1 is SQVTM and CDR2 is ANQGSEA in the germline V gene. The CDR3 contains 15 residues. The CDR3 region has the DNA TGCAGCGCTAAAACAACAACAGGGGGCTCGTACGAGCAGTACTTC. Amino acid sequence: CSAKTTTGGSYEQYF.

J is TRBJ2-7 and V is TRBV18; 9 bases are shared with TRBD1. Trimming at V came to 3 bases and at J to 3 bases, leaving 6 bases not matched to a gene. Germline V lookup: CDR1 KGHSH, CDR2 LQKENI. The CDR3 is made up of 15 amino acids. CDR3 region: CASSPRDREGYEQYF. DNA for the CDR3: TGTGCCAGCTCACCCCGGGACAGGGAGGGCTACGAGCAGTACTTC. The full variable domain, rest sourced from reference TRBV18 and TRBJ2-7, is NAGVMQNPRHLVRRRGQEARLRCSPMKGHSHVYWYRQLPEEGLKFMVYLQKENIIDESGMPKERFSAEFPKEGPSILRIQQVVRGDSAAYFCASSPRDREGYEQYFGPGTRLTVT.

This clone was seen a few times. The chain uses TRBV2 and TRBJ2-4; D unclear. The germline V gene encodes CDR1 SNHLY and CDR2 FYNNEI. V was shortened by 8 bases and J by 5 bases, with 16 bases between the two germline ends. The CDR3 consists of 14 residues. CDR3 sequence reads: CASGRGAQENIQYF. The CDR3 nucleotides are TGTGCCAGCGGAAGAGGCGCGCAAGAAAACATTCAGTACTTC.

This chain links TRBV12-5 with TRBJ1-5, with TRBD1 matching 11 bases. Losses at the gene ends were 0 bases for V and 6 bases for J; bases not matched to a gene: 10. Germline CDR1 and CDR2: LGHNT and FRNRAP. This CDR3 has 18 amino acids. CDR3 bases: TGTGCTAGTGGTTTGGTAGTAGGACAGGGGGCTGATGGTCAGCCCCAGCATTTT. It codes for CASGLVVGQGADGQPQHF.

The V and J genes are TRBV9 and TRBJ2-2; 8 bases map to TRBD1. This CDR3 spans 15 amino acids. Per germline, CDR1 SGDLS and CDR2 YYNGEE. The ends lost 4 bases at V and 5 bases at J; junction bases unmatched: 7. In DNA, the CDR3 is TGTGCCAGCAGCCCCCGGACAGGGTGGACCGGGGAGCTGTTTTTT. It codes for CASSPRTGWTGELFF.

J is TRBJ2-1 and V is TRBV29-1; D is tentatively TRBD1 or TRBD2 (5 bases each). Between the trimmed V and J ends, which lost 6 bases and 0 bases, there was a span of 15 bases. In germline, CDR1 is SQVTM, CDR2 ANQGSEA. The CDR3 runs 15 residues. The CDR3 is CSVGTPLSSYNEQFF. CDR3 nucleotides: TGCAGCGTCGGGACCCCACTGAGCTCCTACAATGAGCAGTTCTTC.

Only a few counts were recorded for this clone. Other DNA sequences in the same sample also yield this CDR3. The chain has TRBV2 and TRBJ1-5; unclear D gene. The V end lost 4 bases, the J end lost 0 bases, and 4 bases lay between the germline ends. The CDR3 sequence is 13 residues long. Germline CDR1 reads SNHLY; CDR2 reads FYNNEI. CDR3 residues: CASSADSNQPQHF. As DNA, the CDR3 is TGTGCCAGCAGTGCCGATAGCAATCAGCCCCAGCATTTT.

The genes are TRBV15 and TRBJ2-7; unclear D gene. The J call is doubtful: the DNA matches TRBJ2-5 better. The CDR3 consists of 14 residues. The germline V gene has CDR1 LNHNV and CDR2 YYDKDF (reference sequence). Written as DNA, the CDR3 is TGTGCCACCAGCACCCCAGAACGGCAAGAGACCCAGTACTTC. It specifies CATSTPERQETQYF.

The CDR3 DNA reads TGTGCCAGTACCCCGGCGGGGGGGCCATATGAGCAGTTCTTC. Protein sequence: CASTPAGGPYEQFF. The rearrangement uses TRBV19 and TRBJ2-1; TRBD2 agrees at 9 bases. CDR3 length equals 14 residues. Germline V gene data show CDR1 as LNHDA and CDR2 as SQIVND (reference sequence). V lost 7 bases and J lost 8; bases outside the gene matches: 9.

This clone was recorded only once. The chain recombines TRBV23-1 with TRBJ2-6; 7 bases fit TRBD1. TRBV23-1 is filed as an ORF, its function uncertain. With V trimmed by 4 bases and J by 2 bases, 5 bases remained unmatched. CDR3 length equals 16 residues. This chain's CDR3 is CASSREQGTGANVLTF. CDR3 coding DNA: TGCGCCAGCAGTCGGGAACAGGGGACTGGGGCCAACGTCCTGACTTTC.

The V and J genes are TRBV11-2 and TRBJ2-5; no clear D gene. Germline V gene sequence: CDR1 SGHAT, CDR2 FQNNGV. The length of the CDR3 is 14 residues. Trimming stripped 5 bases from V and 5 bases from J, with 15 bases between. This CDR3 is CASSRPGPIETQYF. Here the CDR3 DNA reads TGTGCCAGCAGCCGTCCAGGCCCCATTGAGACCCAGTACTTC. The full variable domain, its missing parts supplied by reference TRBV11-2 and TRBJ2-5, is EAGVAQSPRYKIIEKRQSVAFWCNPISGHATLYWYQQILGQGPKLLIQFQNNGVVDDSQLPKDRFSAERLKGVDSTLKIQPAKLEDSAVYLCASSRPGPIETQYFGPGTRLLVL.

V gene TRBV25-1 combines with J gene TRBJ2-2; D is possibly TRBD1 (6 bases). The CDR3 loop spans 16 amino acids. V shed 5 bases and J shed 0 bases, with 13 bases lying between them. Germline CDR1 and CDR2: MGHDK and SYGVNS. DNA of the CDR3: TGTGCCAGCAGTACTAAGGGGGTCGCGAACACCGGGGAGCTGTTTTTT. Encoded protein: CASSTKGVANTGELFF. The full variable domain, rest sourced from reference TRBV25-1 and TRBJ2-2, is EADIYQTPRYLVIGTGKKITLECSQTMGHDKMYWYQQDPGMELHLIHYSYGVNSTEKGDLSSESTVSRIRTEHFPLTLESARPSHTSQYLCASSTKGVANTGELFFGEGSRLTVL.

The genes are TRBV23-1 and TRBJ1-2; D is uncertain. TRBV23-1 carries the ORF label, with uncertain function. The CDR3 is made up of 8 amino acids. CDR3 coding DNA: TGCGCTTCGGAACAGTACACCTTC. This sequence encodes CASEQYTF.

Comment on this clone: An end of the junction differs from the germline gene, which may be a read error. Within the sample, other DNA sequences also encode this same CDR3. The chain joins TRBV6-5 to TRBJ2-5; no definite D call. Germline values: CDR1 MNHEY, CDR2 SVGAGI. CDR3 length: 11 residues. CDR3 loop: CASSYSGSQYF. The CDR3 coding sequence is TGTGCCAGCAGCTACTCCGGAAGCCAGTACTTC.